This T cell receptor beta chain is drawn from a study of cytomegalovirus exposure and HLA in healthy donors. Overall study context: The 90 to 150 validation repertoires were produced on the same platform as the approximately 620 repertoires of the first cohort. This was reported in a later analysis.

Data came from immunoSEQ multiplex PCR; TCRdb stores just in-frame clones and leaves some out. The sample lists 150,000 to 200,000 clones; 86% were seen once. The germline V gene has CDR1 PRHDT and CDR2 FYEKMQ (reference sequence). The V and J ends lost 1 base and 1 base respectively, with 10 bases between them. This CDR3 spans 15 amino acids. The specimen was PBMCs. The rearrangement uses TRBV13 and TRBJ1-1, with D perhaps matching TRBD1 (6 bases). The sequence was obtained from a woman aged 18-29 years in good health and CMV-seronegative. For the CDR3, the DNA is TGTGCCAGCAGCTTAGAAGGGGGAGAGAACACTGAAGCTTTCTTT. As protein: CASSLEGGENTEAFF. Full variable domain (rest looked up from reference TRBV13 and TRBJ1-1): AAGVIQSPRHLIKEKRETATLKCYPIPRHDTVYWYQQGPGQDPQFLISFYEKMQSDKGSIPDRFSAQQFSDYHSELNMSSLELGDSALYFCASSLEGGENTEAFFGQGTRLTVV.